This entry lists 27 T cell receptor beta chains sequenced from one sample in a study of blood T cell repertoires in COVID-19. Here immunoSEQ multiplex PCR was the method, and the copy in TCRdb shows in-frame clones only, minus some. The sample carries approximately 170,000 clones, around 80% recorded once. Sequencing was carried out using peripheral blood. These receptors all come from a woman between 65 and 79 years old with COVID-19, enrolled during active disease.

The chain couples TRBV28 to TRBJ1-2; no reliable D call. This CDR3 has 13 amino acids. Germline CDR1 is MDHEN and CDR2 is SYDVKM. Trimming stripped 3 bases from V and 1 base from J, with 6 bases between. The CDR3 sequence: CASSFGSNYGYTF. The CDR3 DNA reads TGTGCCAGCAGTTTTGGCAGTAACTATGGCTACACCTTC.

The CDR3 is CASSSAILSNQPQHF. DNA of the CDR3: TGTGCCAGCAGCTCCGCCATACTTAGCAATCAGCCCCAGCATTTT. The V call is TRBV5-8, the J call TRBJ1-5, with D unclear. This CDR3 contains 15 residues. CDR1 SGHTS and CDR2 YDEGEE come from the germline V gene. V lost 3 bases and J lost 0, with 10 bases in between.

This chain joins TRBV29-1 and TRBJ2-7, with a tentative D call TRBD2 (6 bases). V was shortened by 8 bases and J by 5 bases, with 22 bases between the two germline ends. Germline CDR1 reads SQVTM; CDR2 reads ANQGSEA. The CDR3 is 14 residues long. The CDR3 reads CSTIAGTYGDEQYF. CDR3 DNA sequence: TGCAGCACCATAGCCGGGACTTACGGCGACGAGCAGTACTTC.

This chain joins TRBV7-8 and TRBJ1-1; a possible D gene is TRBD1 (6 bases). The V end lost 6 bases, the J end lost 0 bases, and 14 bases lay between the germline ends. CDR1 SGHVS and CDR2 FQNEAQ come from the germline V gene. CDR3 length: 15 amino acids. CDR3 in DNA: TGTGCCAGCAGGTCACAGGGCGCCATGAACACTGAAGCTTTCTTT. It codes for CASRSQGAMNTEAFF.

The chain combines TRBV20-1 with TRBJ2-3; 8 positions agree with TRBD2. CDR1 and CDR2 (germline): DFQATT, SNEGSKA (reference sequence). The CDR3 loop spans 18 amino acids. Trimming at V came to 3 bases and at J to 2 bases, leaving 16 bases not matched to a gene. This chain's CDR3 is CSASIGLASTAITDTQYF. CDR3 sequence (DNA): TGCAGTGCTAGTATAGGACTAGCCTCCACCGCTATCACAGATACGCAGTATTTT.

DNA of the CDR3: TGTGCCAGCAGCCAAGTCCACGGGTACGAAGAGACCCAGTACTTC. Its translation is CASSQVHGYEETQYF. V usage is TRBV3-1 (or the pseudogene TRBV3-2) and J usage is TRBJ2-5; unclear D gene. This CDR3 has 15 amino acids. Looked up from germline, CDR1 is LGHDT and CDR2 is YNNKEL (reference sequence). The germline V and J ends were trimmed by 1 base and 3 bases, with 12 bases remaining between them.

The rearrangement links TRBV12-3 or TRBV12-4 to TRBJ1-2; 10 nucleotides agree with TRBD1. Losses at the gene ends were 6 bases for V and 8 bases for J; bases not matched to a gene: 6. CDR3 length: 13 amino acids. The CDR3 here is CASSRQGARGYTF. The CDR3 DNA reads TGTGCCAGCAGCCGACAGGGGGCGCGAGGCTACACCTTC.

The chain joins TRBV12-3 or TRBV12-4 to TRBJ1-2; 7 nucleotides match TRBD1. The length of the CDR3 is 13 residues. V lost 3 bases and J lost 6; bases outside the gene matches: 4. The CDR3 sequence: CASSFEGADGYTF. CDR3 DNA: TGTGCCAGCAGTTTTGAGGGGGCGGATGGCTACACCTTC.

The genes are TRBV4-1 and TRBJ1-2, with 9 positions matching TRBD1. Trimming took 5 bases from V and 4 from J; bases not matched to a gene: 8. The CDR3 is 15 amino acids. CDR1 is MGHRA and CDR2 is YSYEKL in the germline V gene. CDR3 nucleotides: TGCGCCAGCAGCGACGGACAGGGGAGTCTCTATGGCTACACCTTC. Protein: CASSDGQGSLYGYTF.

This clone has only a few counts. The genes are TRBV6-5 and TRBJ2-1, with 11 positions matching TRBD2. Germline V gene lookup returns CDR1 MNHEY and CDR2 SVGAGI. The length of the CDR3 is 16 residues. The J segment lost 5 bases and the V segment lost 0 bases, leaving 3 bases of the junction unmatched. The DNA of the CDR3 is TGTGCCAGCAGTTACTCGGGACTAGCGGATAACAATGAGCAGTTCTTC. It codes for CASSYSGLADNNEQFF.

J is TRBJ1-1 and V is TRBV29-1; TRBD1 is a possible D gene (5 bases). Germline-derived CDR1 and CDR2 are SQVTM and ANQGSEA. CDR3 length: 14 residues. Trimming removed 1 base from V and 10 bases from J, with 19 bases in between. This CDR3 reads CSVEAEGKGQVAFF. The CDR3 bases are TGCAGCGTTGAAGCGGAGGGTAAGGGGCAGGTAGCTTTCTTT.

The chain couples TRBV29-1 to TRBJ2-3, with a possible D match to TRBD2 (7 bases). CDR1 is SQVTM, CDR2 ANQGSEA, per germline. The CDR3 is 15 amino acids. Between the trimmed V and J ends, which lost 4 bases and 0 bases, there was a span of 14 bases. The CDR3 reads CSVGGGRSSTDTQYF. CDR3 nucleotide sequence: TGCAGCGTTGGGGGGGGGCGCTCTAGCACAGATACGCAGTATTTT.

This chain's CDR3 is CAWRAGVAYEQYF. CDR3 sequence (DNA): TGTGCCTGGAGAGCGGGAGTAGCCTACGAGCAGTACTTC. The chain carries TRBV30 and TRBJ2-7, with 8 bases aligning to TRBD2. J was trimmed by 2 bases and V by 3 bases; bases with no gene match: 3. This CDR3 contains 13 residues. Germline V gives CDR1 GTSNPN, CDR2 SVGIG (reference sequence).

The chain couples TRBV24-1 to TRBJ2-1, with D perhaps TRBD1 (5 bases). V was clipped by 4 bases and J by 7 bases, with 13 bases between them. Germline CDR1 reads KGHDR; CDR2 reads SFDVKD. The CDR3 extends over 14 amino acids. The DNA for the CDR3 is TGTGCCACCAGTGACGGTGGAAAGGGGAATGAGCAGTTCTTC. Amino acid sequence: CATSDGGKGNEQFF.

The CDR3 DNA reads as TGTGCCAGCAGGGCCAACAGGGGAGAGAGCTATGGCTACACCTTC. It is translated as CASRANRGESYGYTF. The chain joins TRBV6-6 to TRBJ1-2, with TRBD1 matching 7 bases. V was clipped by 6 bases and J by 4 bases; unmatched bases: 11. In germline, CDR1 is MNHNY, CDR2 SVGAGI (reference sequence). This CDR3 has 15 amino acids.

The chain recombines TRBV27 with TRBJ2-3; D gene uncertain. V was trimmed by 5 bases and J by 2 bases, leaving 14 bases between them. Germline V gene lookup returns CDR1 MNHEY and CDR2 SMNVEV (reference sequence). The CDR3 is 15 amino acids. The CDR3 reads CASSPLSLYTDTQYF. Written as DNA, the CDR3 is TGTGCCAGCAGTCCCCTAAGTCTGTACACAGATACGCAGTATTTT.

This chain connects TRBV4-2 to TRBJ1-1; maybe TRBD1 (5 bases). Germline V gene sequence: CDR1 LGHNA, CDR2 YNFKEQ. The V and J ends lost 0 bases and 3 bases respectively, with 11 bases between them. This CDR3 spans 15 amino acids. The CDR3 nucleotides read TGTGCCAGCAGCCAAGATCCGGGGGGGTACACTGAAGCTTTCTTT. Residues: CASSQDPGGYTEAFF.

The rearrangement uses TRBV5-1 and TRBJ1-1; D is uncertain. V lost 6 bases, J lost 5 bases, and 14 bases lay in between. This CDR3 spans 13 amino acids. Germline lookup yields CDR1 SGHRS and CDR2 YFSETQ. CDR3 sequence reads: CASTVTAGTEAFF. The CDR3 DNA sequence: TGCGCCAGCACCGTGACGGCCGGGACTGAAGCTTTCTTT.

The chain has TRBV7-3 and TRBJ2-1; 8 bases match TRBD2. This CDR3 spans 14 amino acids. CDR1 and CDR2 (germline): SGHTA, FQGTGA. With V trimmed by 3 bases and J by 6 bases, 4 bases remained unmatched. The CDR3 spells CASSFGGASNEQFF. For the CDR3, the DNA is TGTGCCAGCAGCTTCGGGGGGGCCAGCAATGAGCAGTTCTTC.

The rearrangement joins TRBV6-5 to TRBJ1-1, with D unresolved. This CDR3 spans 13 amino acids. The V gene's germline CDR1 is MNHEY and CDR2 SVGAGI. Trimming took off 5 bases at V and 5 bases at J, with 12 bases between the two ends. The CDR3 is CASSPPPGTEAFF. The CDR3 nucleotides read TGTGCCAGCAGTCCCCCTCCGGGGACTGAAGCTTTCTTT.

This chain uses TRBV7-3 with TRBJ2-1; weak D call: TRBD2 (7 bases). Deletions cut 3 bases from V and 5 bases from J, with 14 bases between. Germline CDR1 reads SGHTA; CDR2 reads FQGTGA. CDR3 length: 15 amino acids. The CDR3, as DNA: TGTGCCAGCAGCTTTAGTGGGGGGGCTAACAATGAGCAGTTCTTC. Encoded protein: CASSFSGGANNEQFF.

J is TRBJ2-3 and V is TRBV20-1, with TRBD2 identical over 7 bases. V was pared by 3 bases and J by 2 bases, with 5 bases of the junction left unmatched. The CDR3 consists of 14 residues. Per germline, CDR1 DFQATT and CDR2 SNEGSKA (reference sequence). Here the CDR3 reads CSASGAGYTDTQYF. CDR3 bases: TGCAGTGCTAGTGGAGCGGGATACACAGATACGCAGTATTTT.

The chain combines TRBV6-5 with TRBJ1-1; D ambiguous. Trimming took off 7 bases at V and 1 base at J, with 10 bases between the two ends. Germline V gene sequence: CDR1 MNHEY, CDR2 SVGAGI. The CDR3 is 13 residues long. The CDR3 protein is CASISRGNTEAFF. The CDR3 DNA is TGTGCCAGCATTAGCCGAGGGAACACTGAAGCTTTCTTT.

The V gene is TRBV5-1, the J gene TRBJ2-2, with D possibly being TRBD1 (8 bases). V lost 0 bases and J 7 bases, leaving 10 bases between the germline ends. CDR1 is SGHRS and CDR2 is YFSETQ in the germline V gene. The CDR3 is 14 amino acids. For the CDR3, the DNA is TGCGCCAGCAGCTTGGACAGGGGGGGCGGGGAGCTGTTTTTT. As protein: CASSLDRGGGELFF.

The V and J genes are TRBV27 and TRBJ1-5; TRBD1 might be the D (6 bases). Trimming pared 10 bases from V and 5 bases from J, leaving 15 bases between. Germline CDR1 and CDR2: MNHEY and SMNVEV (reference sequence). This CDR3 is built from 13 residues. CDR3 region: CATGGQAYQPQHF. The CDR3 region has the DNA TGTGCCACCGGGGGGCAGGCTTATCAGCCCCAGCATTTT.

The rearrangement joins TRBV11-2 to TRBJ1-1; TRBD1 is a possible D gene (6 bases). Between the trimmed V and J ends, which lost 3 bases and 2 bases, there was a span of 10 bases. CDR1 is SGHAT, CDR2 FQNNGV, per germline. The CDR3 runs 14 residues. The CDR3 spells CASSLLQGNTEAFF. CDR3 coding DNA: TGTGCCAGCAGCTTGCTACAGGGTAACACTGAAGCTTTCTTT.

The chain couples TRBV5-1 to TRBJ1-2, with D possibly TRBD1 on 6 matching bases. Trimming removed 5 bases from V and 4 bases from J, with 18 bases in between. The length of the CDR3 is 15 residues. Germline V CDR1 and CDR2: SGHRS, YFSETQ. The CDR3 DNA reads TGCGCCAGCAGGGGTGGGGGCGCGAGTACCTATGGCTACACCTTC. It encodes CASRGGGASTYGYTF.